This T cell receptor beta chain was captured in a study of cytotoxic CD8 clonotypes in ibrutinib-treated CLL. A remark on this clone: As yet, its antigen is unknown.

With 4 bases clipped from V and 1 base from J, the junction kept 2 bases outside the gene matches. The CDR3 has 14 residues. Points from the study as a whole: Clonality, elevated at ibrutinib response, dropped back toward baseline at progression. Circulating CD8+ T-cell counts were tracked by baseline clonality, which exceeded that of age-matched healthy donors.

Measured with immunoSEQ multiplex PCR; TCRdb has only the in-frame clones, and not every one. The data contain about 45,000 clones, 60% to 70% of them singletons. The receptor's source is a human donor with chronic lymphocytic leukemia. The chain uses TRBV23-1 and TRBJ1-1; 8 bases are shared with TRBD1. TRBV23-1 is an open reading frame, and its role is uncertain. The material was PBMCs, obtained after 24 months of ibrutinib treatment. For the CDR3, the DNA is TGCGCCAGCAGTCCCGGACAGGGGAACACTGAAGCTTTCTTT. It is translated as CASSPGQGNTEAFF.